Sequencing of this T cell receptor beta chain was carried out in a study of blood T cell repertoires in COVID-19 (dated by TCRdb to between 2020 and 2021). Concerning the study at large: Collaborator samples came from the United States, Italy and Spain and covered acute and convalescent phases of COVID-19. Sample metadata almost always included a de-identified subject ID, COVID-19 status, age in years and sex. A freely available public database, intended as a resource for researchers studying the immune response to SARS-CoV-2, is where the repertoires were released. The samples were drawn from two sources: the first 160 participants of the ongoing ImmuneRACE study, and 1,254 subjects contributed by 6 global collaborators. The prospective study material was composed of cDNA or gDNA derived from T cells, B-cell-depleted T cells, or PBMCs. The dataset comprised deeply sampled blood TCRbeta repertoires from subjects exposed to, actively infected with, or recovered from COVID-19. HLA class I and class II types, where available, came from metadata supplied by the sample provider rather than from assay-based typing.

About this clone itself: This clone's antigen is unknown. Base quality data are lacking; no much larger clone is found one base away.

The CDR3 sequence holds 15 residues, the cysteine and phenylalanine included. Only the CDR3 DNA stays, 45 bases, in frame from base 1. Clipping removes 2 bases from V and 2 bases from J, with 9 as the unmatched junction base count. The germline V gene encodes CDR1 GTSNPN and CDR2 SVGIG (reference sequence). Each collaborating institution followed its own protocols to collect whole blood in K2EDTA tubes. For TCRbeta analysis, collaborators shipped samples in one of three forms: frozen whole blood, isolated PBMCs, or DNA extracted from either of those sample types. The immunoSEQ Assay, a bias-controlled multiplex PCR, was used to amplify TCRbeta CDR3 regions from genomic DNA. In the original analysis: The number of nucleated cells in each sample was estimated from the amplification of reference gene primers within the assay. Sequence reads were collapsed and filtered to measure the absolute abundance of every unique TCRbeta CDR3 rearrangement. For each sample, productive Simpson clonality was calculated as the square root of Simpson's diversity index over productive rearrangements. TCRdb took over this immuneACCESS table, retaining in-frame rearrangements with V and J assigned. Such tables are incomplete; in checked studies, under half of the missing clones stem from an unresolved V gene, and the remainder is unexplained. That table supplies the V and J calls and clone size; D and trimming were determined from the DNA. In all, the sample holds about 240,000 clones, and approximately 83% of those were seen once. Of the sample, roughly 9.6% is held by the ten largest clones.

Findings and caveats that apply to the study as a whole: The amount of clinical and demographic metadata varied by source and participant and was provided uncurated.

This TCR was recovered from a woman older than 75 with acute or convalescent COVID-19. The sample comprised peripheral blood. The V gene is TRBV30 and the J gene is TRBJ2-7, and 7 junctional nucleotides match TRBD1. The CDR3 amino acid sequence is: CAWSPTGWIAYEQYF. The DNA sequence reads TGTGCCTGGAGTCCGACAGGGTGGATCGCCTACGAGCAGTACTTC.